The 11 T cell receptor beta chains below were found in one sample sequenced in a study of blood T cell repertoires in COVID-19. Assay: immunoSEQ multiplex PCR; the TCRdb copy retains only in-frame clones and omits some. The sample yields 350,000 to 400,000 clones, approximately 86% seen once. Sequenced: peripheral blood. All receptors come from a woman aged 55-69 years with COVID-19, enrolled during active disease.

The gene calls are TRBV2 and TRBJ1-2; TRBD1 agrees at 8 bases. There are 15 residues in the CDR3. After removal of 5 bases from V and 6 bases from J, the junction contained 11 bases not matched to a gene. Germline V gene data show CDR1 as SNHLY and CDR2 as FYNNEI. CDR3 sequence: CASSLQGAGLNGYTF. The CDR3 coding sequence is TGTGCCAGCAGTCTCCAGGGGGCAGGATTAAATGGCTACACCTTC. Looking up the rest from reference TRBV2 and TRBJ1-2 gives the full variable domain: EPEVTQTPSHQVTQMGQEVILRCVPISNHLYFYWYRQILGQKVEFLVSFYNNEISEKSEIFDDQFSVERPDGSNFTLKIRSTKLEDSAMYFCASSLQGAGLNGYTFGSGTRLTVV.

The chain joins TRBV5-8 to TRBJ1-1; D is possibly TRBD1 (6 bases). Trimming stripped 4 bases from V and 5 bases from J, with 18 bases between. Germline V CDR1 and CDR2: SGHTS, YDEGEE. CDR3 length: 15 amino acids. Here the CDR3 DNA reads TGTGCCAGCAGCCCCAGGATTTACAGGGAGACTGAAGCTTTCTTT. It translates to CASSPRIYRETEAFF. The entire variable domain, with the rest obtained from reference TRBV5-8 and TRBJ1-1, is as follows: EAGVTQSPTHLIKTRGQQATLRCSPISGHTSVYWYQQALGLGLQFLLWYDEGEERNRGNFPPRFSGRQFPNYSSELNVNALELEDSALYLCASSPRIYRETEAFFGQGTRLTVV.

The count of this clone is one. The rearrangement links TRBV19 to TRBJ2-5, with 8 bases lining up with TRBD2. CDR1 is LNHDA, CDR2 SQIVND, per germline (reference sequence). After removal of 8 bases from V and 5 bases from J, the junction contained 7 bases not matched to a gene. The CDR3 spans 13 residues. Written as DNA, the CDR3 is TGTGCCAGTTTCGGGGGGGGGCCGGAGACCCAGTACTTC. Translating it yields CASFGGGPETQYF.

This clone was detected a few times. V and J are TRBV18 and TRBJ1-2, with a possible D match to TRBD1 (6 bases). The V end was cut by 3 bases, the J end by 1 base, with 12 bases between. The CDR3 extends over 15 amino acids. The V gene's germline CDR1 is KGHSH and CDR2 LQKENI. Written as DNA, the CDR3 is TGTGCCAGCTCACCCGTCACAGGGATTAACTATGGCTACACCTTC. It is translated as CASSPVTGINYGYTF.

This chain uses TRBV6-5 with TRBJ2-7, with a tentative D call TRBD2 (7 bases). V lost 6 bases to trimming and J lost 6 bases, with 15 bases between them. Germline V lookup: CDR1 MNHEY, CDR2 SVGAGI. The CDR3 runs 13 residues. The CDR3 sequence is CASSPGGHSEQYF. The DNA for the CDR3 is TGTGCCAGCAGCCCCGGGGGGCATAGCGAGCAGTACTTC.

The chain joins TRBV6-4 to TRBJ2-3; 10 nucleotides agree with TRBD2. Looked up from germline, CDR1 is MRHNA and CDR2 is SNTAGT. The CDR3 consists of 15 residues. V was pared by 6 bases and J by 4 bases, with 7 bases of the junction left unmatched. CDR3 loop: CASSPSGGLADTQYF. CDR3 coding DNA: TGTGCCAGCAGCCCTAGCGGGGGATTGGCAGATACGCAGTATTTT.

The chain has TRBV6-6 and TRBJ1-2; D gene unclear. Trimming removed 7 bases from V and 6 bases from J, with 12 bases in between. Germline assignment: CDR1 MNHNY and CDR2 SVGAGI (reference sequence). The CDR3 totals 12 residues. CDR3 residues: CASTAGIDGYTF. The CDR3 DNA reads TGTGCCAGCACGGCGGGGATCGATGGCTACACCTTC.

The chain recombines TRBV5-1 with TRBJ2-3; TRBD1 matches 7 bases. This CDR3 spans 15 amino acids. CDR1 and CDR2 (germline): SGHRS, YFSETQ. Trimming removed 3 bases from V and 1 base from J; junction bases left unmatched: 5. The CDR3 loop is CASSSLQGRTDTQYF. The CDR3 DNA follows: TGCGCCAGCAGCTCATTACAGGGGCGCACAGATACGCAGTATTTT.

V gene TRBV19 combines with J gene TRBJ2-7; a possible D gene is TRBD2 (6 bases). Trimming cost V 2 bases and J 0 bases, with 20 bases left between them. This CDR3 is 18 amino acids long. Germline-derived CDR1 and CDR2 are LNHDA and SQIVND (reference sequence). CDR3: CASSIQWRRGTLSYEQYF. The CDR3 bases are TGTGCCAGTAGTATACAATGGCGGAGGGGAACCCTCTCCTACGAGCAGTACTTC.

The chain links TRBV7-8 to TRBJ2-5; TRBD2 matches at 7 bases. CDR3 length: 15 residues. After removal of 2 bases from V and 0 bases from J, the junction contained 3 bases not matched to a gene. Looked up from germline, CDR1 is SGHVS and CDR2 is FQNEAQ. As DNA, the CDR3 is TGTGCCAGCAGCTTATTGGGGGGGTACCAAGAGACCCAGTACTTC. This codes for CASSLLGGYQETQYF.

The CDR3 protein is CAWYPPGAFEYGYTF. Written as DNA, the CDR3 is TGTGCCTGGTATCCGCCGGGAGCTTTTGAGTATGGCTACACCTTC. This sequence joins TRBV30 and TRBJ1-2, with D unresolved. This CDR3 spans 15 amino acids. V lost 5 bases to trimming and J lost 5 bases, with 21 bases between them. Germline assignment: CDR1 GTSNPN and CDR2 SVGIG (reference sequence).